The 2 T cell receptor beta chains below all came from one sample that was sequenced in a study of breast tumors, draining lymph nodes, adjacent tissues (dated by TCRdb to 2016 to 2017). The receptor library was made with multiplex PCR. Sequencing instrument: Illumina HiSeq 2000. TCRdb cleaned the public reads at Q25 with fastp, built clones with MiXCR and kept in-frame beta chains. Each CDR3 protein gets just one entry, which takes the most common genes and DNA from the rows behind it. For this sample the table gives fewer than 200,000 distinct CDR3 sequences, of which 30% to 35% were detected only once. The ten largest clonotypes hold around 4.5% of the sample. The lymph node samples were taken from the axillary draining lymph nodes of breast cancer patients. The sample was axillary lymph node tissue. The source of these receptors is a female donor with breast cancer. Some clones in this sample may be carry-over from other donors' samples.

The table lists this clonotype with a few counts. Being one base from a much bigger clone, this may be a read error. This sequence joins TRBV15 and TRBJ2-7, with D uncertain. This CDR3 contains 15 residues. From germline, CDR1 is LNHNV and CDR2 YYDKDF (reference sequence). CDR3 in amino acids: CATSRGPTHSYEQCF. DNA for the CDR3: TGTGCCACCAGCAGAGGACCGACTCACTCCTACGAGCAGTGCTTC.

This clonotype was picked up many times. The chain carries TRBV5-6 and TRBJ1-2; D remains ambiguous. Deletions cut 0 bases from V and 8 bases from J, with 14 bases between. Per germline, CDR1 SGHDT and CDR2 YYEEEE. The CDR3 extends over 14 amino acids. The CDR3 loop is CASSLASLKKGYTF. The CDR3 DNA is TGTGCCAGCAGCTTGGCCAGCCTCAAGAAAGGCTACACCTTC.